The clone carrying this T cell receptor beta chain has just a few counts. The CDR3 length is 14 residues. V shed 5 bases and J shed 0 bases, with 7 bases lying between them. Germline V lookup: CDR1 WNHNN, CDR2 SYGVQD (reference sequence). This entry comes from a study of blood T cell repertoires in COVID-19. Whole-study context: From T cells, B-cell-depleted T cells, or PBMCs came the material, which was cDNA or gDNA.

Authors' data handling: Amplified reference gene primers provided the basis for estimating nucleated cell counts. Repertoires were generated with immunoSEQ multiplex PCR, while TCRdb's copy carries only in-frame clones and drops some. Clonal size and the V and J genes are those of that table, whereas D and trimming came from the DNA. Altogether 200,000 to 250,000 clones are present, 87% being singletons, with the ten largest covering 3%. The specimen sequenced was peripheral blood. The receptor was isolated from a young man with active or convalescent COVID-19. This chain joins TRBV10-1 and TRBJ2-2, with D possibly being TRBD2 (5 bases). In nucleotides, the CDR3 is TGCGCCAGCAGTAGACTAACGAACACCGGGGAGCTGTTTTTT. Its protein is CASSRLTNTGELFF.